Following are 18 T cell receptor beta chains from one sample sequenced in a study of shared clonotypes between healthy human individuals. Naive-designated CD8 cells lacked CD45RO, were positively enriched for CCR7, and omitted terminally differentiated effector memory CD45RA+ cells. The assay was immunoSEQ multiplex PCR, and TCRdb's table has in-frame clones only and misses some. The data hold around 2,100,000 clones, with around 96% observed a single time. Sequenced: naive CD8+ T cells sorted from blood. The receptors shown here come from a man between 18 and 35 years old in good health.

This chain joins TRBV6-5 and TRBJ1-1; D is perhaps TRBD1 (6 bases). Trimming cost V 0 bases and J 0 bases, with 11 bases left between them. Germline V lookup: CDR1 MNHEY, CDR2 SVGAGI. This CDR3 has 16 amino acids. As DNA, the CDR3 is TGTGCCAGCAGTTACTCGAACAGGGATATGAACACTGAAGCTTTCTTT. It encodes CASSYSNRDMNTEAFF.

V usage is TRBV2 and J usage is TRBJ1-5; TRBD1 might be the D (5 bases). Germline CDR1 SNHLY, CDR2 FYNNEI. With 3 bases removed from V and 7 bases from J, the gap between germline ends came to 7 bases. This CDR3 contains 12 residues. This CDR3 reads CASSDGGQPQHF. CDR3 in DNA: TGTGCCAGCAGTGACGGGGGACAGCCCCAGCATTTT.

This rearrangement joins TRBV6-1 to TRBJ2-5; D may be TRBD2 (5 bases). Trimming shortened V by 0 bases and J by 2 bases, and 19 bases separated the two germline ends. Germline-derived CDR1 and CDR2 are MNHNS and SASEGT. The CDR3 is made up of 18 amino acids. The CDR3 DNA is TGTGCCAGCAGTGAAGCGGAGGCCAGTCCTCGATTTCAAGAGACCCAGTACTTC. It encodes CASSEAEASPRFQETQYF.

The V call is TRBV4-1, the J call TRBJ1-1, with D unclear. Germline V lookup: CDR1 MGHRA, CDR2 YSYEKL. Deletions cut 1 base from V and 1 base from J, with 13 bases between. The CDR3 spans 16 residues. CDR3 sequence reads: CASSQGPGVANTEAFF. Here the CDR3 DNA reads TGCGCCAGCAGCCAAGGCCCCGGAGTCGCGAACACTGAAGCTTTCTTT.

This clone was seen just once. Different DNA sequences within this sample yield the same CDR3. V is TRBV6-6 and J is TRBJ2-5; unclear D gene. The CDR3 is made up of 14 amino acids. Germline lookup yields CDR1 MNHNY and CDR2 SVGAGI (reference sequence). Trimming removed 2 bases from V and 0 bases from J, with 7 bases in between. The CDR3 DNA follows: TGTGCCAGCAGTTACGTGGGAAACCAAGAGACCCAGTACTTC. It codes for CASSYVGNQETQYF.

This sequence joins TRBV6-5 and TRBJ1-6; no clear D gene. This CDR3 has 15 amino acids. The ends were cut back, 3 bases at V and 6 bases at J, with 12 bases in the middle. Germline CDR1 is MNHEY and CDR2 is SVGAGI. CDR3 in amino acids: CASSYTLAGNSPLHF. CDR3 coding DNA: TGTGCCAGCAGTTATACCCTAGCCGGTAATTCACCCCTCCACTTT.

The chain has TRBV12-5 and TRBJ2-1; 8 bases map to TRBD2. The CDR3 is 16 amino acids. V lost 2 bases and J lost 4; bases outside the gene matches: 7. CDR1 and CDR2 (germline): LGHNT, FRNRAP. The CDR3 bases are TGTGCTAGTGGTTTGTCACTAGCGGAGCATTACAATGAGCAGTTCTTC. Residues: CASGLSLAEHYNEQFF.

The DNA of the CDR3 is TGTGCCAGCAGTGAAGAGCCACAGAGTAATGAAAAACTGTTTTTT. It codes for CASSEEPQSNEKLFF. The rearrangement links TRBV2 to TRBJ1-4; no firm D call. Per germline, CDR1 SNHLY and CDR2 FYNNEI. The CDR3 spans 15 residues. V shed 1 base and J shed 4 bases, with 10 bases lying between them.

The chain couples TRBV18 to TRBJ2-1; D gene uncertain. The length of the CDR3 is 12 residues. Between the trimmed V and J ends, which lost 2 bases and 6 bases, there was a span of 5 bases. Germline values: CDR1 KGHSH, CDR2 LQKENI. The CDR3 DNA is TGTGCCAGCTCACCAAGAGCCAATGAGCAGTTCTTC. It translates to CASSPRANEQFF.

The chain links TRBV7-9 to TRBJ2-7, with 12 bases matching TRBD2. The CDR3 is made up of 18 amino acids. V shed 5 bases and J 3 bases; nucleotides not matched to a gene: 14. CDR1 SEHNR and CDR2 FQNEAQ come from the germline V gene (reference sequence). CDR3 loop: CASSAAWTSGESIYEQYF. In nucleotides, the CDR3 is TGTGCCAGCAGCGCAGCCTGGACTAGCGGGGAATCCATCTACGAGCAGTACTTC.

The V gene is TRBV10-3, the J gene TRBJ2-5; 11 bases are a match to TRBD2. Per the germline V gene, CDR1 is ENHRY and CDR2 is SYGVKD. V lost 2 bases to trimming and J lost 1 base; unmatched junction nucleotides: 3. The CDR3 loop spans 16 amino acids. The CDR3 DNA sequence: TGTGCCATCAGTGAGCCGACTAGCGGGGTCCAAGAGACCCAGTACTTC. It translates to CAISEPTSGVQETQYF.

This chain joins TRBV28 and TRBJ2-5; D not resolved. This CDR3 region has 14 residues. Deletions cut 1 base from V and 3 bases from J, with 9 bases between. The germline gives CDR1 MDHEN, CDR2 SYDVKM. DNA for the CDR3: TGTGCCAGCAGTTTATTAGTGGTGGAAGAGACCCAGTACTTC. As protein: CASSLLVVEETQYF.

This rearrangement joins TRBV4-1 to TRBJ2-1; TRBD2 agrees at 8 bases. Trimming removed 1 base from V and 0 bases from J; junction bases left unmatched: 8. Per the germline V gene, CDR1 is MGHRA and CDR2 is YSYEKL. The CDR3 is made up of 18 amino acids. The CDR3, as DNA: TGCGCCAGCAGCCAAGTGACTAGCGTGGTAAGCTCCTACAATGAGCAGTTCTTC. Encoded protein: CASSQVTSVVSSYNEQFF.

This chain uses TRBV11-3 with TRBJ1-1; tentatively, D is TRBD1 (6 bases). The germline V gene has CDR1 SGHNT and CDR2 YENEEA. Trimming took off 5 bases at V and 6 bases at J, with 13 bases between the two ends. This CDR3 has 13 residues. Here the CDR3 DNA reads TGTGCCAGCAGCAGAGGGACAATCTCTGAAGCTTTCTTT. Residues: CASSRGTISEAFF. The full variable domain, completed using reference TRBV11-3 and TRBJ1-1, is EAGVVQSPRYKIIEKKQPVAFWCNPISGHNTLYWYLQNLGQGPELLIRYENEEAVDDSQLPKDRFSAERLKGVDSTLKIQPAELGDSAVYLCASSRGTISEAFFGQGTRLTVV.

The chain uses TRBV4-1 and TRBJ1-2; 9 bases agree with TRBD1. From germline, CDR1 is MGHRA and CDR2 YSYEKL. Trimming removed 3 bases from V and 6 bases from J; junction bases left unmatched: 5. The CDR3 has 14 amino acids. The CDR3 loop is CASSHGQGWDGYTF. Written as DNA, the CDR3 is TGCGCCAGCAGCCACGGACAGGGGTGGGATGGCTACACCTTC.

Remarks on this clone: Other DNA sequences of this sample code for an identical CDR3. V gene TRBV15 combines with J gene TRBJ2-1; D may be TRBD2 (6 bases). Germline CDR1 is LNHNV and CDR2 is YYDKDF (reference sequence). V dropped 1 base and J dropped 0 bases, with 7 bases sitting between them. The length of the CDR3 is 15 residues. The CDR3 sequence: CATSRGGISYNEQFF. CDR3 nucleotide sequence: TGTGCCACCAGCAGAGGCGGGATCTCCTACAATGAGCAGTTCTTC.

With regard to this clone: Distinct nucleotide sequences in the sample also encode this CDR3. The V gene is TRBV12-5, the J gene TRBJ2-7, with D uncertain. V lost 0 bases and J 4 bases, leaving 4 bases between the germline ends. There are 12 residues in the CDR3. CDR1 and CDR2 (germline): LGHNT, FRNRAP. The CDR3 coding sequence is TGTGCTAGTGGTTTGGTACCTTACGAGCAGTACTTC. Its translation is CASGLVPYEQYF.

This sequence joins TRBV29-1 and TRBJ1-2; 8 nucleotides align to TRBD1. This CDR3 spans 12 amino acids. Trimming took 6 bases from V and 4 from J; bases not matched to a gene: 4. The germline V gene encodes CDR1 SQVTM and CDR2 ANQGSEA. CDR3: CSVTGGVYGYTF. The CDR3 DNA follows: TGCAGCGTCACAGGGGGTGTCTATGGCTACACCTTC.